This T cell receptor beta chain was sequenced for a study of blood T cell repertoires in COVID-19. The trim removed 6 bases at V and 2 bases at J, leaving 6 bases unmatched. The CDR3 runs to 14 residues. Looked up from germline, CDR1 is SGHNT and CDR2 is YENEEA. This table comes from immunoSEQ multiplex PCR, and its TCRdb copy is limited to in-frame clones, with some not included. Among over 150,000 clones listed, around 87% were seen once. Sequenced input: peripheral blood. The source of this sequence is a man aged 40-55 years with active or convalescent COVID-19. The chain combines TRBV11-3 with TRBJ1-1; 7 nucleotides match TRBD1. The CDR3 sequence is CASRFRDRNTEAFF. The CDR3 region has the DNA TGTGCCAGCAGGTTCCGGGACAGAAACACTGAAGCTTTCTTT. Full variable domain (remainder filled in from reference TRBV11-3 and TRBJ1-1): EAGVVQSPRYKIIEKKQPVAFWCNPISGHNTLYWYLQNLGQGPELLIRYENEEAVDDSQLPKDRFSAERLKGVDSTLKIQPAELGDSAVYLCASRFRDRNTEAFFGQGTRLTVV.